Detailed here is one TCR beta chain. Germline lookup yields CDR1 SGHVS and CDR2 FNYEAQ. The CDR3 has 16 amino acids. Germline trimming cut 5 bases from V and 1 base from J; bases unmatched to any gene: 7. Profiled with immunoSEQ multiplex PCR; TCRdb holds only in-frame clones, not every one. The sample holds some 980,000 clones, over 60% seen once. The source of the sample is a study of shared clonotypes between healthy human individuals. Subsets obtained from CD4+ cells comprised CD45RA+ naive and CD45RA-negative memory cells. The sequenced sample consisted of memory CD4+ T cells sorted from blood. As for subset: CD45RA-negative fraction. This clonotype originated in a man aged 18 to 30 in good health. The rearrangement links TRBV7-6 to TRBJ2-4; 8 bases agree with TRBD1. The CDR3 is CASSRQTGAAKNIQYF. DNA of the CDR3: TGTGCCAGCAGCCGACAGACAGGGGCGGCCAAAAACATTCAGTACTTC.